The 30 T cell receptor beta chains given below trace back to one sample, sequenced in a study of blood T cells in healthy people across ages. It was with a sample-barcoded 5' primer and a J-beta primer mix that a second PCR of about 7 to 12 cycles was run. MiXCR, run by TCRdb on the 5' RACE reads, gives a single entry per CDR3 protein. Among 1.5 million or so distinct CDR3 sequences listed, approximately 42% were seen once. The sequenced material came from blood. The receptors here all came from a woman between 18 and 29 years old in good health.

The CDR3 loop reads CASSPLTTANNSPLHF. The CDR3 DNA sequence: TGTGCCAGCAGCCCCCTCACGACAGCCAATAATTCACCCCTCCACTTT. The V gene is TRBV7-9, the J gene TRBJ1-6; D is possibly TRBD1 (5 bases). The CDR3 covers 16 residues. V was shortened by 5 bases and J by 5 bases, with 16 bases between the two germline ends. Germline CDR1 and CDR2: SEHNR and FQNEAQ (reference sequence). Complete variable domain (other parts from reference TRBV7-9 and TRBJ1-6): DTGVSQNPRHKITKRGQNVTFRCDPISEHNRLYWYRQTLGQGPEFLTYFQNEAQLEKSRLLSDRFSAERPKGSFSTLEIQRTEQGDSAMYLCASSPLTTANNSPLHFGNGTRLTVT.

The chain combines TRBV4-1 with TRBJ2-5; D may be TRBD2 (6 bases). Germline V CDR1 and CDR2: MGHRA, YSYEKL. The ends were cut back, 0 bases at V and 4 bases at J, with 15 bases in the middle. The CDR3 sequence is 16 residues long. DNA of the CDR3: TGCGCCAGCAGCCAAGATTTAAAGACTAGGGGAGAGACCCAGTACTTC. It yields the protein CASSQDLKTRGETQYF.

This clonotype turned up a few times. The CDR3 sequence is CSARRNDRNSPLHF. The DNA for the CDR3 is TGCAGTGCTAGAAGGAATGACCGAAATTCACCCCTCCACTTT. The genes are TRBV20-1 and TRBJ1-6; the D is unclear. Trimming left V 2 bases short and J 7 bases short, with 12 bases between. This CDR3 is 14 amino acids long. Germline CDR1 DFQATT, CDR2 SNEGSKA (reference sequence).

The V gene is TRBV28, the J gene TRBJ2-3; no clear D gene. CDR1 and CDR2 (germline): MDHEN, SYDVKM. The CDR3 has 14 amino acids. V was trimmed by 5 bases and J by 2 bases, leaving 11 bases between them. The CDR3 loop reads CASSAVPYTDTQYF. The CDR3 DNA is TGTGCCAGCAGTGCTGTCCCTTACACAGATACGCAGTATTTT.

The chain joins TRBV7-8 to TRBJ2-3; no clear D gene. CDR1 is SGHVS, CDR2 FQNEAQ, per germline. V lost 2 bases and J 2 bases, leaving 14 bases between the germline ends. The CDR3 sequence is 16 residues long. CDR3 protein: CASSLNSAAYTDTQYF. CDR3 nucleotide sequence: TGTGCCAGCAGCTTAAATTCGGCGGCGTACACAGATACGCAGTATTTT.

The genes are TRBV10-2 and TRBJ1-2; D gene uncertain. The germline V gene encodes CDR1 WSHSY and CDR2 SAAADI. The CDR3 totals 14 residues. V lost 2 bases and J 6 bases, leaving 13 bases between the germline ends. CDR3 residues: CASSEAGRANGYTF. In DNA, the CDR3 is TGCGCCAGCAGTGAGGCAGGACGGGCAAATGGCTACACCTTC.

The genes are TRBV7-6 and TRBJ1-2, with D perhaps matching TRBD1 (5 bases). The CDR3 is 17 amino acids. V lost 4 bases to trimming and J lost 2 bases, with 20 bases between them. Per the germline V gene, CDR1 is SGHVS and CDR2 is FNYEAQ. The CDR3 is CASSSGVLGGTNYGYTF. The CDR3 DNA is TGTGCCAGCAGCTCGGGGGTGCTAGGAGGGACCAACTATGGCTACACCTTC.

Remarks on this clonotype: The junction differs from germline at one of its ends, possibly a read error. The gene calls are TRBV10-3 and TRBJ1-2, with 9 bases identical to TRBD1. The CDR3 has 12 residues. Germline CDR1 and CDR2: ENHRY and SYGVKD. CDR3 region: CDISETGGGYTF. CDR3 in DNA: TGTGACATCAGTGAGACAGGGGGAGGCTACACCTTC.

V and J are TRBV20-1 and TRBJ2-1; 11 nucleotides line up with TRBD2. In germline, CDR1 is DFQATT, CDR2 SNEGSKA (reference sequence). V lost 3 bases to trimming and J lost 5 bases; unmatched junction nucleotides: 9. The CDR3 is made up of 16 amino acids. As DNA, the CDR3 is TGCAGTGCTAGCCAGGCACTAGCGGGAGCCCACAATGAGCAGTTCTTC. This translates into CSASQALAGAHNEQFF.

The chain uses TRBV3-1 and TRBJ1-1; TRBD1 matches at 8 bases. The CDR3 has 15 amino acids. From germline, CDR1 is LGHDT and CDR2 YNNKEL (reference sequence). V trimming: 3 bases; J trimming: 4 bases; junction bases outside the gene matches: 7. In DNA, the CDR3 is TGTGCCAGCAGCCATCAAGACAGGGGTGGCACTGAAGCTTTCTTT. It codes for CASSHQDRGGTEAFF.

Many counts were recorded for this clonotype. The junction departs from the called germline gene at one end, perhaps through a read error. This sequence joins TRBV5-1 and TRBJ2-7; perhaps D is TRBD1 or TRBD2 (5 bases each). Germline V gives CDR1 SGHRS, CDR2 YFSETQ. This CDR3 has 12 residues. CDR3: CASSSQGDEQYF. DNA of the CDR3: TGTGCCAGCAGCTCCCAGGGAGACGAGCAGTACTTC. Based on the CDR3 plus reference TRBV5-1 and TRBJ2-7, the full variable domain is KAGVTQTPRYLIKTRGQQVTLSCSPISGHRSVSWYQQTPGQGLQFLFEYFSETQRNKGNFPGRFSGRQFSNSRSEMNVSTLELGDSALYLCASSSQGDEQYFGPGTRLTVT.

About this clonotype itself: One end of the junction fails to match germline, which may point to a read error. The chain joins TRBV12-3 or TRBV12-4 to TRBJ2-4; D is possibly TRBD1 or TRBD2 (6 bases each). This CDR3 spans 15 amino acids. The CDR3 DNA reads TGTGCCAGCAGTGGAAGCCCCGGGGGCAAAAACAGTCAGTACTTC. It codes for CASSGSPGGKNSQYF.

V usage is TRBV9 and J usage is TRBJ1-1; D gene unclear. The CDR3 loop spans 12 amino acids. With 7 bases removed from V and 4 bases from J, the gap between germline ends came to 11 bases. Germline CDR1 and CDR2: SGDLS and YYNGEE. The CDR3 DNA sequence: TGTGCCAGCTTGTTCAGTCGCACTGAAGCTTTCTTT. This codes for CASLFSRTEAFF.

The table lists this clonotype with a count of one. The V call is TRBV6-1, the J call TRBJ2-1, with TRBD2 matching over 10 bases. This CDR3 is built from 15 residues. The V gene's germline CDR1 is MNHNS and CDR2 SASEGT. The V segment lost 2 bases and the J segment 9 bases; nucleotides outside the gene matches: 7. CDR3 coding DNA: TGTGCCAGCAGTGAACAGGGAGCGGGAGGGGCTGAGCAGTTCTTC. It specifies CASSEQGAGGAEQFF.

The CDR3: CSASGADREPYNEQYF. In DNA, the CDR3 is TGCAGTGCTAGTGGGGCGGACAGGGAGCCCTACAATGAGCAGTACTTC. The rearrangement links TRBV20-1 to TRBJ2-7; 8 nucleotides agree with TRBD1. CDR3 length equals 16 residues. CDR1 is DFQATT and CDR2 is SNEGSKA in the germline V gene (reference sequence). V lost 3 bases, J lost 7 bases, and 17 bases stayed unmatched.

There are a few counts of this clonotype. The chain carries TRBV6-2 or TRBV6-3 and TRBJ2-3; D remains unclear. The CDR3 has 15 residues. Between the trimmed V and J ends, which lost 0 bases and 4 bases, there was a span of 11 bases. From germline, CDR1 is MNHEY and CDR2 SVGEGT. In DNA form, the CDR3 reads TGTGCCAGCAGTTACTCGTCCGTAACGTCAGATACGCAGTATTTT. Translating gives CASSYSSVTSDTQYF.

The gene calls are TRBV9 and TRBJ2-1; D gene ambiguous. V gave up 0 bases and J gave up 4 bases, with 8 bases separating them. CDR3 length: 14 amino acids. Germline CDR1 is SGDLS and CDR2 is YYNGEE. CDR3 sequence: CASSVVPTYNEQFF. The CDR3 nucleotides are TGTGCCAGCAGCGTAGTTCCAACTTACAATGAGCAGTTCTTC.

This clonotype was counted many times. The chain links TRBV10-3 to TRBJ1-4; no definite D call. This CDR3 contains 13 residues. Trimming took off 3 bases at V and 4 bases at J, with 6 bases between the two ends. Germline V gene lookup returns CDR1 ENHRY and CDR2 SYGVKD. Here the CDR3 reads CAISEGLNEKLFF. CDR3 DNA sequence: TGTGCCATCAGTGAAGGGCTTAATGAAAAACTGTTTTTT.

The chain couples TRBV10-1 to TRBJ2-1, with 9 bases that match TRBD2. The tail of the sequence fits TRBJ2-7 better, so the J call may be wrong. This CDR3 contains 15 residues. Germline V lookup: CDR1 WNHNN, CDR2 SYGVQD (reference sequence). The CDR3 DNA is TGCGCCAGCAGTAAACCTAGCGGGGACTACAATGAGCAGTACTTC. Protein product: CASSKPSGDYNEQYF.

V usage is TRBV5-5 and J usage is TRBJ2-1, with 7 bases fitting TRBD2. Looked up from germline, CDR1 is SGHKS and CDR2 is YYEKEE (reference sequence). With V trimmed by 0 bases and J by 15 bases, 15 bases remained unmatched. The CDR3 extends over 15 amino acids. The CDR3 is CASSLETLGFERGFF. Written as DNA, the CDR3 is TGTGCCAGCAGCTTGGAAACTCTAGGATTCGAGCGGGGGTTCTTC.

J is TRBJ1-1 and V is TRBV5-1; TRBD1 agrees at 8 bases. The germline V gene has CDR1 SGHRS and CDR2 YFSETQ. Trimming cost V 0 bases and J 5 bases; bases outside gene matches: 6. This CDR3 has 15 residues. As DNA, the CDR3 is TGCGCCAGCAGCTTGGTGGGACAGGCGGGGACTGAAGCTTTCTTT. This codes for CASSLVGQAGTEAFF.

The CDR3 DNA follows: TGCAGTGCTAGGCCAAGACAGGGGGCCTACGAGCAGTACTTC. Its translation is CSARPRQGAYEQYF. The chain has TRBV20-1 and TRBJ2-5; 9 bases agree with TRBD1. The tail of the sequence fits TRBJ2-7 better, so the J call may be wrong. Germline-derived CDR1 and CDR2 are DFQATT and SNEGSKA (reference sequence). The CDR3 contains 14 residues.

This chain uses TRBV5-1 with TRBJ2-1, with D possibly matching TRBD2 (6 bases). The CDR3 has 16 amino acids. Trimming took off 1 base at V and 6 bases at J, with 17 bases between the two ends. CDR1 SGHRS and CDR2 YFSETQ come from the germline V gene. The CDR3: CASSLSGGAIPNEQFF. CDR3 nucleotide sequence: TGCGCCAGCAGCTTGTCCGGCGGGGCGATACCCAATGAGCAGTTCTTC.

V gene TRBV20-1 combines with J gene TRBJ2-1, with TRBD1 as a possible D gene (5 bases). Between the trimmed V and J ends, which lost 6 bases and 3 bases, there was a span of 21 bases. The CDR3 length is 16 residues. Germline lookup yields CDR1 DFQATT and CDR2 SNEGSKA (reference sequence). The CDR3 nucleotides are TGCAGTGCGGAGCCCCTCACAGGCGCCAGCTACAATGAGCAGTTCTTC. Protein product: CSAEPLTGASYNEQFF.

Many counts were recorded for this clonotype. The gene calls are TRBV6-5 and TRBJ2-1; 8 nucleotides match TRBD2. In germline, CDR1 is MNHEY, CDR2 SVGAGI. Losses at the gene ends were 8 bases for V and 3 bases for J; bases not matched to a gene: 6. This CDR3 has 14 residues. CDR3 bases: TGTGCCAGCCGCCCAGCGGGGGACTACAATGAGCAGTTCTTC. Translating it yields CASRPAGDYNEQFF.

This clonotype was recorded only once. Its ends do not fully match the called genes, so a read error is possible. This rearrangement joins TRBV27 to TRBJ1-1; 8 bases agree with TRBD1. Germline CDR1 MNHEY, CDR2 SMNVEV (reference sequence). The CDR3 has 14 residues. CDR3 in amino acids: CAGSYYRGSTEAFF. In DNA form, the CDR3 reads TGTGCCGGCAGTTATTACAGGGGGAGCACTGAAGCTTTCTTT.

This clonotype was detected only a few times. The gene calls are TRBV27 and TRBJ2-7; the match to TRBD2 covers 11 bases. This CDR3 spans 15 amino acids. V dropped 5 bases and J dropped 4; count of bases not matched to a gene: 7. In germline, CDR1 is MNHEY, CDR2 SMNVEV (reference sequence). CDR3 residues: CASSRRGTSGYEQYF. For the CDR3, the DNA is TGTGCCAGCAGTAGGCGTGGGACTAGCGGATACGAGCAGTACTTC.

This chain uses TRBV27 with TRBJ2-3; no clear D. The CDR3 is 12 amino acids. From germline, CDR1 is MNHEY and CDR2 SMNVEV (reference sequence). Written as DNA, the CDR3 is TGTGCTACGGCGGCAGGCACAGATACGCAGTATTTT. Its translation is CATAAGTDTQYF.

This clonotype has just a few counts. In DNA, the CDR3 is TGTGCCAGCAGTTACGGCAGGGAAGGAGAAAAACTGTTTTTT. It codes for CASSYGREGEKLFF. This chain links TRBV6-5 with TRBJ1-4, with D perhaps matching TRBD1 (5 bases). CDR1 is MNHEY, CDR2 SVGAGI, per germline. This CDR3 has 14 amino acids. Between the trimmed V and J ends, which lost 2 bases and 8 bases, there was a span of 12 bases.

V gene TRBV12-3 or TRBV12-4 combines with J gene TRBJ2-1; 10 nucleotides match TRBD2. J was trimmed by 8 bases and V by 5 bases; bases with no gene match: 15. The CDR3 spans 17 residues. The CDR3 nucleotides are TGTGCCAGCAGTGTAGTATTGGGACTAGCGTTTCGCGATGAGCAGTTCTTC. Amino acid sequence: CASSVVLGLAFRDEQFF.